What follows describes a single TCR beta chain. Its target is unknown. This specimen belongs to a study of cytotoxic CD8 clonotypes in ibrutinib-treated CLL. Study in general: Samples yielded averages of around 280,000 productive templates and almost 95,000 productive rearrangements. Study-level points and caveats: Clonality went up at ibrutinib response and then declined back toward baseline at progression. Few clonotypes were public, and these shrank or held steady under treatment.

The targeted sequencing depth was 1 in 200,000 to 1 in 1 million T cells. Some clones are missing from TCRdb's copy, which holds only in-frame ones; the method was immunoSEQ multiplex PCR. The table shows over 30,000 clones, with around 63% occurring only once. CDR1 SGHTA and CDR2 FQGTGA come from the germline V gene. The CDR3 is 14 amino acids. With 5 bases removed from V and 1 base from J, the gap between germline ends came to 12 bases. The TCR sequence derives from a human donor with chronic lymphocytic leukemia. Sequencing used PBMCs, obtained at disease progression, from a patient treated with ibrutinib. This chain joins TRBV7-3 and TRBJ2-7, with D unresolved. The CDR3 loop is CASSQSSSSYEQYF. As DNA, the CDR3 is TGTGCCAGCAGCCAGAGTAGTAGTTCCTACGAGCAGTACTTC.